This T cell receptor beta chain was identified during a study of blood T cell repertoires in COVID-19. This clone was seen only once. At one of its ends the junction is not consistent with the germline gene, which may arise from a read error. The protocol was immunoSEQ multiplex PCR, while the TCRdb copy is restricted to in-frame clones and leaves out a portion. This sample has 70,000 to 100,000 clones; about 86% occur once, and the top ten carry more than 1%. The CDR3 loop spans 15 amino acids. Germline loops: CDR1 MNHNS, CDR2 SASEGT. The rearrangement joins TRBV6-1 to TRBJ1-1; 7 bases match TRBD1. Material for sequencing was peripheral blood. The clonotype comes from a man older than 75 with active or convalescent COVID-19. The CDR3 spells CASREDRAGFSEAFF. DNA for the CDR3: TGTGCCAGCAGAGAAGACAGGGCGGGTTTCTCTGAAGCTTTCTTT.